This T cell receptor (beta chain) was documented in a study of CD8 T cells in ankylosing spondylitis. TCRdb re-called the 5' RACE reads through MiXCR, storing one row per CDR3 protein. The sample contains fewer than 400,000 distinct CDR3 sequences, over 12% of which appear only once. CDR1 and CDR2 from the germline V gene are MNHNS and SASEGT. V was pared by 3 bases and J by 3 bases, with 17 bases between. The CDR3 length is 16 residues. The sequenced sample consisted of blood, either unsorted or a sorted T cell fraction (not recorded which). The chain couples TRBV6-1 to TRBJ1-1; a possible D gene is TRBD1 (6 bases). This TCR came from a male donor with ankylosing spondylitis or in good health (not recorded which). CDR3 loop: CASSEPIRAGDTEAFF. The CDR3, as DNA: TGTGCCAGCAGTGAGCCGATCAGGGCAGGGGACACTGAAGCTTTCTTT.